The rows below give T cell receptor beta chains drawn from one sample of a study of response to subunit inactivated influenza vaccine. One entry per CDR3 protein, called by TCRdb with MiXCR from the RT-PCR reads. The repertoire holds 800,000 to 1,000,000 distinct CDR3 sequences, with around 21% as singletons. The sequencing used PBMCs from blood, collected around 5 days after vaccination. Receptors were obtained from a man in his forties or fifties who received an inactivated influenza vaccine. Both conserved end residues are part of each CDR3. Each record gives: V gene, J gene, CDR3 protein.

TRBV6-5	TRBJ1-5	CASSYSGPPQPQHF
TRBV5-1	TRBJ2-5	CASRGQGARRETQYF
TRBV12-3/TRBV12-4	TRBJ2-7	CASSRDEGEVYEQYF
TRBV20-1	TRBJ2-3	CSANRWDSDTQYF
TRBV11-2	TRBJ1-6	CASSPTDYNSPLHF
TRBV20-1	TRBJ1-2	CSASHRAGGYTF
TRBV7-8	TRBJ1-2	CASSLLNTGTNYGYTF
TRBV12-3/TRBV12-4	TRBJ1-2	CASSLNDRVYGYTF
TRBV29-1	TRBJ2-5	CSVESLIGRGGGETQYF
TRBV25-1	TRBJ1-5	CASSEGWQPQHF
TRBV7-2	TRBJ2-3	CASSLSGGVLTDTQYF
TRBV24-1	TRBJ1-5	CATSPAANQPQHF
TRBV5-8	TRBJ1-5	CASSLMRISNQPQHF
TRBV24-1	TRBJ2-5	CATSAWDSQETQYF
TRBV29-1	TRBJ2-7	CSVEVAGVGGYEQYF
TRBV4-1	TRBJ2-1	CASSQVGESPYNEQFF
TRBV12-3/TRBV12-4	TRBJ2-1	CASRPDRDEQFF
TRBV5-1	TRBJ2-7	CASTASGYDEQYF
TRBV10-3	TRBJ2-1	CAISEFLTTGSVVEQFF
TRBV27	TRBJ2-2	CASKVVWSAPGELFF
TRBV28	TRBJ2-5	CASRRGGYQETQYF
TRBV6-2/TRBV6-3	TRBJ2-1	CASSYGTGTYNEQFF
TRBV7-2	TRBJ2-7	CASSSLIAGVYEQYF
TRBV10-2	TRBJ1-6	CASSEYRDRGYSPLHF
TRBV7-9	TRBJ1-1	CASSLGDNTEAFF
TRBV5-1	TRBJ2-2	CASSPDRGLYTGELFF
TRBV2	TRBJ2-7	CASSAGNGYEQYF
TRBV20-1	TRBJ2-7	CSASGQGYEQYF
TRBV6-2/TRBV6-3	TRBJ1-5	CASSYIGGQPQHF
TRBV20-1	TRBJ2-1	CSAGLRASGRFRQFF
TRBV5-5	TRBJ1-6	CASSFSGYNNSPLHF
TRBV20-1	TRBJ2-7	CSALATGTSYEQYF
TRBV5-1	TRBJ2-1	CASSLRTSGGGEQFF
TRBV9	TRBJ2-7	CASSVGSSGYYEQYF
TRBV11-1	TRBJ1-5	CASSSSRGRAGSNQPQHF
TRBV10-3	TRBJ2-1	CAITPREGYNEQFF
TRBV24-1	TRBJ1-3	CATSDSGQGAGNTIYF
TRBV6-5	TRBJ2-1	CASSYTLTSGRANEQFF
TRBV7-7	TRBJ2-2	CASSFALDSGGELFF
TRBV20-1	TRBJ2-5	CSARGWASQETQYF
TRBV5-1	TRBJ2-1	CASSAGLTTSYNEQFF
TRBV12-3/TRBV12-4	TRBJ2-2	CASSLTGKNGELFF
TRBV20-1	TRBJ2-7	CSAVRAGWGEQYF
TRBV12-3/TRBV12-4	TRBJ1-5	CASSLVGMSNQPQHF
TRBV5-5	TRBJ2-4	CASSPVAGAAKNIQYF
TRBV6-5	TRBJ2-3	CASSYGATGLTDTQYF
TRBV12-3/TRBV12-4	TRBJ2-7	CASSLAGARYEQYF
TRBV20-1	TRBJ1-3	CSAREGAGNTIYF
TRBV24-1	TRBJ2-5	CATSDSGLQETQYF
TRBV7-9	TRBJ2-7	CASSFPGLAGRGEQYF
TRBV5-1	TRBJ2-6	CALRRGAPLGANVLTF
TRBV24-1	TRBJ2-5	CATSDPGHQETQYF
TRBV5-1	TRBJ2-3	CASSRSAGTSTDTQYF
TRBV6-2/TRBV6-3	TRBJ2-1	CASLKSSYNEQFF
TRBV28	TRBJ2-1	CASSATLGYYNEQFF